Included here is one T cell receptor beta chain sequence, with context. Its antigen is undetermined. This CDR3 has 15 residues. V gave up 0 bases and J gave up 5 bases; unmatched junction bases: 5. Germline assignment: CDR1 SGDLS and CDR2 YYNGEE. TCRdb re-derived calls from the 5' RACE reads in MiXCR, one entry per CDR3 protein. Among about 550,000 distinct CDR3 sequences listed, 15% to 20% were seen once. This record comes from a study of T cells after yellow fever vaccination. Findings and caveats of the study: Abundant clonotypes from the bulk population could get into FACS-sorted repertoires as contaminants. Post-booster repertoires again held most primary-vaccination clones (roughly 95% CD4, roughly 88% CD8). There was a small share of clonotypes that showed up in both the CD4 and CD8 compartments.

The rearrangement links TRBV9 to TRBJ2-1, with TRBD2 matching over 7 bases. Sequenced material: PBMCs, taken 15 days after the yellow fever booster vaccination. The origin of this receptor is a man aged 30 to 45 who received the YFV17D yellow fever vaccine. The chain's CDR3 is CASSVGTSDDNEQFF. The CDR3 region has the DNA TGTGCCAGCAGCGTAGGAACTAGCGATGACAATGAGCAGTTCTTC.